The next 26 T cell receptor beta chains were all read from a single sample in a study of cytomegalovirus exposure and HLA in healthy donors. A multiplex PCR was run with 60 Vbeta primers and 13 Jbeta primers. TCRdb's copy holds only in-frame clones and misses some; the assay was immunoSEQ multiplex PCR. Of some 210,000 clones detected, around 87% appear once; the ten largest clones hold 1% to 1.5%. Sequences were obtained from PBMCs. The receptor set was obtained from a man under 40 in good health and CMV-seronegative.

V is TRBV2 and J is TRBJ1-1; 12 nucleotides align to TRBD1. Germline assignment: CDR1 SNHLY and CDR2 FYNNEI. V lost 2 bases, J lost 6 bases, and 10 bases stayed unmatched. The CDR3 length is 17 residues. CDR3 loop: CASSEIEGQGASAEAFF. The CDR3, as DNA: TGTGCCAGCAGTGAAATTGAGGGACAGGGGGCGTCTGCTGAAGCTTTCTTT.

The V and J genes are TRBV28 and TRBJ2-2; TRBD1 might be the D (5 bases). Germline V gene lookup returns CDR1 MDHEN and CDR2 SYDVKM. This CDR3 comprises 12 residues. The V gene lost 10 bases and the J gene lost 2 bases, with 8 bases spanning the gap. The CDR3 sequence is CATQGNTGELFF. For the CDR3, the DNA is TGTGCCACCCAGGGAAACACCGGGGAGCTGTTTTTT.

The genes are TRBV19 and TRBJ2-2; 9 bases match TRBD1. Germline V gene lookup returns CDR1 LNHDA and CDR2 SQIVND (reference sequence). After removal of 5 bases from V and 3 bases from J, the junction contained 7 bases not matched to a gene. The CDR3 is 16 residues long. CDR3 DNA sequence: TGTGCCAGTAGTCCCTGGACAGGGGAGGACACCGGGGAGCTGTTTTTT. It yields the protein CASSPWTGEDTGELFF.

This chain uses TRBV19 with TRBJ1-1, with D perhaps matching TRBD1 (5 bases). Germline values: CDR1 LNHDA, CDR2 SQIVND (reference sequence). CDR3 length: 15 amino acids. Deletions cut 0 bases from V and 1 base from J, with 9 bases between. DNA for the CDR3: TGTGCCAGTAGTATAGACTACACAGGGAACACTGAAGCTTTCTTT. It yields the protein CASSIDYTGNTEAFF.

This chain links TRBV7-8 with TRBJ1-3; the D gene is possibly TRBD1 (5 bases). Germline assignment: CDR1 SGHVS and CDR2 FQNEAQ. The CDR3 is made up of 16 amino acids. With 1 base removed from V and 2 bases from J, the gap between germline ends came to 12 bases. The CDR3 spells CASSLVRSGTGNTIYF. CDR3 sequence (DNA): TGTGCCAGCAGCTTAGTCCGGTCAGGGACTGGAAACACCATATATTTT.

This chain connects TRBV18 to TRBJ2-7; 7 bases align to TRBD1. The V gene end was trimmed by 3 bases and the J gene end by 3 bases; junction bases not matched to a gene: 5. Germline CDR1 is KGHSH and CDR2 is LQKENI. This CDR3 is 14 amino acids long. The CDR3 DNA sequence: TGTGCCAGCTCACCCGGGACAGACTACTACGAGCAGTACTTC. Protein product: CASSPGTDYYEQYF.

In this sample, this clone turned up once. The rearrangement uses TRBV5-4 and TRBJ1-2, with D possibly being TRBD1 (5 bases). Between the trimmed V and J ends, which lost 4 bases and 6 bases, there was a span of 16 bases. Germline V CDR1 and CDR2: SGHNT, YYREEE (reference sequence). This CDR3 has 14 residues. This CDR3 reads CASSIRSPGDGYTF. The DNA for the CDR3 is TGTGCCAGCAGCATCAGGTCCCCGGGGGATGGCTACACCTTC.

This chain joins TRBV27 and TRBJ2-3, with D possibly being TRBD1 (8 bases). CDR1 is MNHEY, CDR2 SMNVEV, per germline (reference sequence). V gave up 7 bases and J gave up 5 bases, with 31 bases separating them. The CDR3 covers 19 residues. CDR3 protein: CASKPGGNTDRGWVDTQYF. DNA for the CDR3: TGTGCCAGCAAGCCGGGGGGAAACACAGACAGGGGTTGGGTAGATACGCAGTATTTT.

The CDR3 coding sequence is TGTGCCAGCAGTGACGTGGCGGAGGGCACAGATACGCAGTATTTT. Its translation: CASSDVAEGTDTQYF. The V gene is TRBV6-4, the J gene TRBJ2-3, with D possibly TRBD2 on 5 matching bases. Germline V gene lookup returns CDR1 MRHNA and CDR2 SNTAGT. V was trimmed by 2 bases and J by 1 base, leaving 10 bases between them. The CDR3 contains 15 residues.

This clone appeared a single time. The genes are TRBV6-5 and TRBJ2-2, with D perhaps matching TRBD1 (5 bases). The CDR3 sequence is 15 residues long. Per the germline V gene, CDR1 is MNHEY and CDR2 is SVGAGI. V dropped 7 bases and J dropped 0 bases, with 12 bases sitting between them. In DNA, the CDR3 is TGTGCCAGCACTGAGACAGTCACGAACACCGGGGAGCTGTTTTTT. Its translation is CASTETVTNTGELFF.

J is TRBJ2-7 and V is TRBV5-5, with D possibly TRBD1 on 6 matching bases. The CDR3 spans 17 residues. Trimming took off 1 base at V and 1 base at J, with 18 bases between the two ends. Germline-derived CDR1 and CDR2 are SGHKS and YYEKEE (reference sequence). In DNA form, the CDR3 reads TGTGCCAGCAGCTTGCTGCAGGGGCTATCTCGTTCCTACGAGCAGTACTTC. Amino acid sequence: CASSLLQGLSRSYEQYF.

V usage is TRBV9 and J usage is TRBJ2-2, with D tentatively TRBD1 (5 bases). CDR1 is SGDLS, CDR2 YYNGEE, per germline. V shed 0 bases and J shed 4 bases, with 10 bases lying between them. The CDR3 totals 15 residues. The CDR3: CASSVVGVSTGELFF. The CDR3 DNA reads TGTGCCAGCAGCGTAGTAGGGGTCTCCACCGGGGAGCTGTTTTTT.

V is TRBV6-1 and J is TRBJ1-4, with D maybe TRBD1 (5 bases). Germline CDR1 and CDR2: MNHNS and SASEGT. The CDR3 consists of 15 residues. V lost 6 bases and J 8 bases, leaving 19 bases between the germline ends. The DNA for the CDR3 is TGTGCCAGCAGCTGGGGGGAACTCAAGGGGGAAAAACTGTTTTTT. Translating it yields CASSWGELKGEKLFF.

The V call is TRBV7-2, the J call TRBJ2-3, with no clear D. V was trimmed by 6 bases and J by 2 bases, leaving 18 bases between them. CDR1 and CDR2 from the germline V gene are SGHTA and FQGNSA. This CDR3 has 16 residues. CDR3 coding DNA: TGTGCCAGCAGGTTCAGAGGTTTCAGTTCCACAGATACGCAGTATTTT. Translating it yields CASRFRGFSSTDTQYF.

The gene calls are TRBV6-1 and TRBJ1-5, with 7 bases aligning to TRBD1. Per germline, CDR1 MNHNS and CDR2 SASEGT. The CDR3 contains 13 residues. V lost 3 bases, J lost 6 bases, and 2 bases stayed unmatched. The CDR3, as DNA: TGTGCCAGCAGTGAGCAGGGGGGTCAGCCCCAGCATTTT. Its protein is CASSEQGGQPQHF.

The chain recombines TRBV5-4 with TRBJ1-2; D is unclear. Germline V lookup: CDR1 SGHNT, CDR2 YYREEE (reference sequence). This CDR3 is built from 13 residues. Trimming shortened V by 2 bases and J by 6 bases, and 11 bases separated the two germline ends. The CDR3 sequence: CASSFNSGHGYTF. The CDR3, as DNA: TGTGCCAGCAGCTTTAACAGTGGGCATGGCTACACCTTC.

The chain uses TRBV4-1 and TRBJ1-5; D gene ambiguous. The germline V and J ends were trimmed by 0 bases and 1 base, with 10 bases remaining between them. This CDR3 has 16 amino acids. Germline assignment: CDR1 MGHRA and CDR2 YSYEKL. CDR3 protein: CASSQERGGSNQPQHF. CDR3 DNA: TGCGCCAGCAGCCAAGAACGGGGAGGGAGCAATCAGCCCCAGCATTTT.

This sequence joins TRBV9 and TRBJ2-5; D gene uncertain. Deletions cut 2 bases from V and 14 bases from J, with 22 bases between. Germline V gene lookup returns CDR1 SGDLS and CDR2 YYNGEE. CDR3 size: 14 residues. CDR3: CASSVTHTNRLLYF. In DNA form, the CDR3 reads TGTGCCAGCAGCGTGACACACACAAATAGGCTCCTATACTTC. Looking up the rest from reference TRBV9 and TRBJ2-5 gives the full variable domain: DSGVTQTPKHLITATGQRVTLRCSPRSGDLSVYWYQQSLDQGLQFLIQYYNGEERAKGNILERFSAQQFPDLHSELNLSSLELGDSALYFCASSVTHTNRLLYFGPGTRLLVL.

This clone is a singleton in its sample. This rearrangement joins TRBV7-9 to TRBJ2-2, with D possibly being TRBD1 (5 bases). In germline, CDR1 is SEHNR, CDR2 FQNEAQ (reference sequence). The CDR3 runs 15 residues. Trimming removed 1 base from V and 0 bases from J, with 6 bases in between. CDR3 nucleotides: TGTGCCAGCAGCTTAGGACAGCCGAACACCGGGGAGCTGTTTTTT. This gives the protein CASSLGQPNTGELFF.

V and J are TRBV11-3 and TRBJ1-1; TRBD1 agrees at 7 bases. CDR1 is SGHNT and CDR2 is YENEEA in the germline V gene. V was clipped by 6 bases and J by 0 bases; unmatched bases: 4. The CDR3 sequence is 14 residues long. The CDR3 DNA is TGTGCCAGCAGTCCGGGACAGCTGAACACTGAAGCTTTCTTT. This gives the protein CASSPGQLNTEAFF.

This clone was counted once. The chain employs TRBV2 and TRBJ2-7; TRBD2 matches at 9 bases. CDR3 length: 17 amino acids. The germline gives CDR1 SNHLY, CDR2 FYNNEI. The V and J ends lost 6 bases and 1 base, in that order; junction bases with no gene match: 13. The CDR3 reads CASSGPLAGLLSYEQYF. CDR3 coding DNA: TGTGCCAGCAGCGGCCCACTAGCGGGTCTCCTTTCCTACGAGCAGTACTTC.

The chain carries TRBV19 and TRBJ2-2; TRBD2 aligns across 7 bases. From germline, CDR1 is LNHDA and CDR2 SQIVND (reference sequence). This CDR3 comprises 16 residues. The trim removed 7 bases at V and 5 bases at J, leaving 13 bases unmatched. Here the CDR3 reads CASTPGGGFGTGELFF. In DNA form, the CDR3 reads TGTGCCAGTACGCCGGGAGGTGGTTTCGGAACCGGGGAGCTGTTTTTT. Looking up the rest from reference TRBV19 and TRBJ2-2 gives the full variable domain: DGGITQSPKYLFRKEGQNVTLSCEQNLNHDAMYWYRQDPGQGLRLIYYSQIVNDFQKGDIAEGYSVSREKKESFPLTVTSAQKNPTAFYLCASTPGGGFGTGELFFGEGSRLTVL.

V usage is TRBV28 and J usage is TRBJ2-7, with 8 bases identical to TRBD1. The V segment lost 6 bases and the J segment 4 bases; nucleotides outside the gene matches: 14. The CDR3 loop spans 16 amino acids. The V gene's germline CDR1 is MDHEN and CDR2 SYDVKM. Here the CDR3 reads CASRGGLGQVNYEQYF. In nucleotides, the CDR3 is TGTGCCAGCAGGGGGGGCCTGGGACAGGTTAATTACGAGCAGTACTTC.

The chain has TRBV30 and TRBJ2-3; the D gene is possibly TRBD2 (6 bases). Per germline, CDR1 GTSNPN and CDR2 SVGIG (reference sequence). CDR3 length: 18 residues. V lost 0 bases and J 2 bases, leaving 21 bases between the germline ends. The CDR3: CAWSVGGTWGVNTDTQYF. CDR3 nucleotides: TGTGCCTGGAGTGTGGGGGGAACTTGGGGGGTTAACACAGATACGCAGTATTTT.

The chain recombines TRBV20-1 with TRBJ2-2; D not resolved. Germline assignment: CDR1 DFQATT and CDR2 SNEGSKA (reference sequence). The CDR3 length is 9 residues. CDR3 protein: CSYTGELFF. The CDR3 nucleotides are TGCAGCTACACCGGGGAGCTGTTTTTT.

J is TRBJ2-7 and V is TRBV27, with D possibly being TRBD2 (7 bases). The CDR3 runs 13 residues. Trimming pared 8 bases from V and 5 bases from J, leaving 16 bases between. Germline V gene sequence: CDR1 MNHEY, CDR2 SMNVEV (reference sequence). CDR3 in DNA: TGTGCCAGCCTAGGGGGGGTAAGGAACGAGCAGTACTTC. Translated: CASLGGVRNEQYF.